The rows below give T cell receptor beta chains drawn from one sample of a study of CD8 T cells in ankylosing spondylitis. TCRdb called the 5' RACE reads again in MiXCR, with one record for every CDR3 protein. The top ten clones hold 6% of a sample with roughly 150,000 distinct CDR3 sequences, around a third of them seen once. Sequencing used synovial fluid, either unsorted or a sorted T cell fraction (not recorded which). Receptor source: a male donor with ankylosing spondylitis. CDR3s include the opening cysteine and the closing phenylalanine or tryptophan. The order of the fields is clone size, CDR3 length, J gene, D gene, V gene, CDR3 protein, CDR3 DNA. The D gene is left open where the match is weak. Size is omitted from some rows. Given values are once, few, many or a class for expanded clones.

clone size: NA; CDR3 length: 13; J gene: TRBJ2-7; D gene: NA; V gene: TRBV6-1; CDR3 protein: CASSRTPTYEQYF; CDR3 DNA: TGTGCCAGCAGCCGGACACCCACCTACGAGCAGTACTTC
clone size: NA; CDR3 length: 18; J gene: TRBJ2-1; D gene: NA; V gene: TRBV11-2; CDR3 protein: CASNHFRCQVQFYNEQFF; CDR3 DNA: TGTGCCAGCAACCACTTCCGCTGTCAAGTCCAGTTCTACAATGAGCAGTTCTTC
clone size: many; CDR3 length: 16; J gene: TRBJ1-5; D gene: NA; V gene: TRBV2; CDR3 protein: CASRAERTYSNQPQHF; CDR3 DNA: TGTGCCAGCAGGGCGGAAAGGACGTATAGCAATCAGCCCCAGCATTTT
clone size: few; CDR3 length: 15; J gene: TRBJ1-1; D gene: NA; V gene: TRBV4-3; CDR3 protein: CASSQVWGRGTEAFF; CDR3 DNA: TGCGCCAGCAGCCAAGTCTGGGGCAGAGGCACTGAAGCTTTCTTT
clone size: NA; CDR3 length: 15; J gene: TRBJ2-1; D gene: TRBD2; V gene: TRBV7-7; CDR3 protein: CASSPTSGSHNEQFF; CDR3 DNA: TGTGCCAGCAGTCCGACTAGCGGGAGTCACAATGAGCAGTTCTTC
clone size: few; CDR3 length: 14; J gene: TRBJ1-4; D gene: TRBD1; V gene: TRBV5-6; CDR3 protein: CASSPGTGKPKLFF; CDR3 DNA: TGTGCCAGCAGCCCCGGGACAGGGAAACCAAAACTGTTTTTT
clone size: few; CDR3 length: 15; J gene: TRBJ2-7; D gene: NA; V gene: TRBV6-2/TRBV6-3; CDR3 protein: CATTRGDTDLYEQYF; CDR3 DNA: TGTGCCACCACAAGGGGGGACACAGACCTCTACGAGCAGTACTTC
clone size: many; CDR3 length: 14; J gene: TRBJ2-7; D gene: TRBD1; V gene: TRBV6-5; CDR3 protein: CASSYTGQSYEQYF; CDR3 DNA: TGTGCCAGCAGTTATACGGGACAGTCCTACGAGCAGTACTTC
clone size: NA; CDR3 length: 14; J gene: TRBJ2-7; D gene: NA; V gene: TRBV5-1; CDR3 protein: CASSLAGRSYEQYF; CDR3 DNA: TGCGCCAGCAGCTTGGCCGGACGCTCCTACGAGCAGTACTTC
clone size: many; CDR3 length: 18; J gene: TRBJ2-1; D gene: TRBD2; V gene: TRBV15; CDR3 protein: CATSRAFRSGSRVNEQFF; CDR3 DNA: TGTGCCACCAGCAGAGCATTCAGAAGCGGGAGTCGGGTGAATGAGCAGTTCTTC
clone size: few; CDR3 length: 17; J gene: TRBJ1-4; D gene: TRBD1; V gene: TRBV4-1; CDR3 protein: CASSQADRASTNEKLFF; CDR3 DNA: TGCGCCAGCAGCCAAGCCGACAGGGCTTCAACTAATGAAAAACTGTTTTTT
clone size: NA; CDR3 length: 16; J gene: TRBJ2-3; D gene: NA; V gene: TRBV7-6; CDR3 protein: CASSRGGGGLTDTQYF; CDR3 DNA: TGTGCCAGCAGCAGAGGGGGGGGTGGCCTCACAGATACGCAGTATTTT
clone size: NA; CDR3 length: 15; J gene: TRBJ1-5; D gene: NA; V gene: TRBV12-3/TRBV12-4; CDR3 protein: CASSEGLPSNQPQHF; CDR3 DNA: TGTGCCAGCAGTGAGGGTCTACCTAGCAATCAGCCCCAGCATTTT
clone size: few; CDR3 length: 16; J gene: TRBJ2-7; D gene: NA; V gene: TRBV20-1; CDR3 protein: CSTPGLGGSLAYEQYF; CDR3 DNA: TGCAGTACCCCGGGGTTGGGTGGGAGTCTTGCCTACGAGCAGTACTTC
clone size: NA; CDR3 length: 15; J gene: TRBJ1-2; D gene: NA; V gene: TRBV20-1; CDR3 protein: CSATPPQTGVYGYTF; CDR3 DNA: TGCAGTGCTACCCCTCCCCAGACAGGAGTCTATGGCTACACCTTC
clone size: NA; CDR3 length: 14; J gene: TRBJ1-5; D gene: TRBD1; V gene: TRBV20-1; CDR3 protein: CSASWQGGSQPQHF; CDR3 DNA: TGCAGTGCTAGTTGGCAGGGGGGAAGTCAGCCCCAGCATTTT
clone size: few; CDR3 length: 18; J gene: TRBJ2-6; D gene: TRBD1; V gene: TRBV5-5; CDR3 protein: CASILQGVMISGANVLTF; CDR3 DNA: TGTGCCAGCATCCTACAGGGGGTAATGATTTCCGGGGCCAACGTCCTGACTTTC
clone size: NA; CDR3 length: 15; J gene: TRBJ2-7; D gene: TRBD2; V gene: TRBV12-3/TRBV12-4; CDR3 protein: CASSFFGGRDNEQYF; CDR3 DNA: TGTGCCAGCAGTTTTTTTGGCGGGAGGGACAACGAGCAGTACTTC
clone size: few; CDR3 length: 13; J gene: TRBJ2-5; D gene: NA; V gene: TRBV16; CDR3 protein: CASTQRAQETQYF; CDR3 DNA: TGTGCCAGCACCCAGCGGGCACAAGAGACCCAGTACTTC
clone size: NA; CDR3 length: 15; J gene: TRBJ2-2; D gene: NA; V gene: TRBV5-1; CDR3 protein: CAGSLQLERTGELFF; CDR3 DNA: TGCGCCGGCAGCCTCCAACTTGAACGCACCGGGGAGCTGTTTTTT
clone size: few; CDR3 length: 15; J gene: TRBJ2-3; D gene: TRBD1; V gene: TRBV20-1; CDR3 protein: CSARDGTASTDTQYF; CDR3 DNA: TGCAGTGCTAGAGATGGGACAGCTAGCACAGATACGCAGTATTTT
clone size: NA; CDR3 length: 13; J gene: TRBJ1-3; D gene: TRBD1; V gene: TRBV29-1; CDR3 protein: CSVGQGGGNTIYF; CDR3 DNA: TGCAGCGTTGGACAGGGGGGAGGAAACACCATATATTTT
clone size: NA; CDR3 length: 17; J gene: TRBJ2-5; D gene: TRBD2; V gene: TRBV5-1; CDR3 protein: CASSAGTTNKKQETQYF; CDR3 DNA: TGCGCCAGCAGCGCGGGGACTACAAATAAAAAACAAGAGACCCAGTACTTC
clone size: NA; CDR3 length: 16; J gene: TRBJ1-6; D gene: NA; V gene: TRBV12-3/TRBV12-4; CDR3 protein: CASSLALGGFDSPLHF; CDR3 DNA: TGTGCCAGCAGTTTAGCGCTAGGTGGCTTTGATTCACCCCTCCACTTT
clone size: NA; CDR3 length: 13; J gene: TRBJ2-7; D gene: NA; V gene: TRBV28; CDR3 protein: CASTPTGRYEQYF; CDR3 DNA: TGTGCCAGCACCCCGACAGGGAGGTACGAGCAGTACTTC
clone size: few; CDR3 length: 15; J gene: TRBJ2-3; D gene: NA; V gene: TRBV24-1; CDR3 protein: CATSDPRGRSDTQYF; CDR3 DNA: TGTGCCACCAGTGATCCCAGGGGGAGGTCAGATACGCAGTATTTT
clone size: NA; CDR3 length: 14; J gene: TRBJ2-1; D gene: NA; V gene: TRBV7-2; CDR3 protein: CASSFTRDQDEQFF; CDR3 DNA: TGTGCCAGCAGCTTTACCAGGGACCAGGATGAGCAGTTCTTC
clone size: NA; CDR3 length: 15; J gene: TRBJ1-6; D gene: NA; V gene: TRBV6-5; CDR3 protein: CASSYSILDNSPLHF; CDR3 DNA: TGTGCCAGCAGTTACTCGATTCTGGATAATTCACCCCTCCACTTT
clone size: NA; CDR3 length: 14; J gene: TRBJ2-5; D gene: NA; V gene: TRBV9; CDR3 protein: CASSKGGLQETQYF; CDR3 DNA: TGTGCCAGCAGCAAGGGAGGACTTCAAGAGACCCAGTACTTC
clone size: few; CDR3 length: 15; J gene: TRBJ2-5; D gene: NA; V gene: TRBV7-3; CDR3 protein: CASSLSGLTQETQYF; CDR3 DNA: TGTGCCAGCAGCTTATCTGGACTAACTCAAGAGACCCAGTACTTC
clone size: NA; CDR3 length: 14; J gene: TRBJ2-3; D gene: NA; V gene: TRBV14; CDR3 protein: CASSLDRSTDTQYF; CDR3 DNA: TGTGCCAGCAGCCTGGACAGAAGCACAGATACGCAGTATTTT
clone size: NA; CDR3 length: 13; J gene: TRBJ2-7; D gene: NA; V gene: TRBV3-1; CDR3 protein: CASSQDLRHEQYF; CDR3 DNA: TGTGCCAGCAGCCAAGATTTGAGGCACGAGCAGTACTTC
clone size: many; CDR3 length: 14; J gene: TRBJ1-1; D gene: NA; V gene: TRBV18; CDR3 protein: CASSPDSRNTEAFF; CDR3 DNA: TGTGCCAGCTCACCAGATTCCAGGAACACTGAAGCTTTCTTT
clone size: many; CDR3 length: 13; J gene: TRBJ2-1; D gene: TRBD2; V gene: TRBV10-3; CDR3 protein: CAFGLAGTNEQFF; CDR3 DNA: TGTGCATTTGGGCTAGCGGGAACCAATGAGCAGTTCTTC
clone size: NA; CDR3 length: 13; J gene: TRBJ1-1; D gene: TRBD1; V gene: TRBV2; CDR3 protein: CASSADRDTEAFF; CDR3 DNA: TGTGCCAGCAGCGCCGACAGGGACACTGAAGCTTTCTTT
clone size: NA; CDR3 length: 17; J gene: TRBJ2-1; D gene: NA; V gene: TRBV20-1; CDR3 protein: CSARDLLEVKSYNEQFF; CDR3 DNA: TGCAGTGCTAGAGATCTACTAGAAGTCAAATCCTACAATGAGCAGTTCTTC
clone size: NA; CDR3 length: 15; J gene: TRBJ1-2; D gene: NA; V gene: TRBV19; CDR3 protein: CASSIRATLRHGYTF; CDR3 DNA: TGTGCCAGTAGTATCCGGGCCACCCTTAGGCATGGCTACACCTTC
clone size: few; CDR3 length: 13; J gene: TRBJ2-7; D gene: NA; V gene: TRBV4-3; CDR3 protein: CASSQDLRGTKYF; CDR3 DNA: TGCGCCAGCAGCCAAGATCTTAGGGGGACGAAGTACTTC
clone size: NA; CDR3 length: 13; J gene: TRBJ1-3; D gene: NA; V gene: TRBV29-1; CDR3 protein: CSVELPSGNTIYF; CDR3 DNA: TGCAGCGTTGAATTGCCCTCTGGAAACACCATATATTTT
clone size: many; CDR3 length: 13; J gene: TRBJ1-1; D gene: NA; V gene: TRBV20-1; CDR3 protein: CSARQGMNTEAFF; CDR3 DNA: TGCAGTGCTAGACAGGGGATGAACACTGAAGCTTTCTTT
clone size: NA; CDR3 length: 15; J gene: TRBJ1-1; D gene: NA; V gene: TRBV27; CDR3 protein: CAGGEEDLGGTEAFF; CDR3 DNA: TGTGCCGGGGGCGAGGAGGACTTGGGGGGCACTGAAGCTTTCTTT
clone size: NA; CDR3 length: 13; J gene: TRBJ1-1; D gene: NA; V gene: TRBV2; CDR3 protein: CASSEWGNTEAFF; CDR3 DNA: TGTGCCAGCAGTGAATGGGGGAACACTGAAGCTTTCTTT
clone size: many; CDR3 length: 12; J gene: TRBJ2-7; D gene: NA; V gene: TRBV27; CDR3 protein: CASVPVFAEQYF; CDR3 DNA: TGTGCCAGCGTGCCCGTTTTTGCCGAGCAGTACTTC
clone size: NA; CDR3 length: 17; J gene: TRBJ2-3; D gene: TRBD1; V gene: TRBV5-1; CDR3 protein: CASSSLTGGSSTDTQYF; CDR3 DNA: TGCGCCAGCAGCTCCTTGACAGGGGGCTCTAGCACAGATACGCAGTATTTT
clone size: NA; CDR3 length: 16; J gene: TRBJ2-1; D gene: TRBD2; V gene: TRBV2; CDR3 protein: CASSGGSAGGLNEQFF; CDR3 DNA: TGTGCCAGCAGTGGGGGTAGTGCGGGGGGGCTCAATGAGCAGTTCTTC
clone size: NA; CDR3 length: 12; J gene: TRBJ2-7; D gene: NA; V gene: TRBV7-9; CDR3 protein: CASSRDFSEQYF; CDR3 DNA: TGTGCCAGCAGCCGAGATTTTTCCGAGCAGTACTTC
clone size: once; CDR3 length: 16; J gene: TRBJ2-3; D gene: NA; V gene: TRBV2; CDR3 protein: CASSVGAGTSTDTQYF; CDR3 DNA: TGTGCCAGCAGTGTTGGGGCGGGGACTAGCACAGATACGCAGTATTTT
clone size: many; CDR3 length: 16; J gene: TRBJ2-2; D gene: NA; V gene: TRBV9; CDR3 protein: CASSVSLAREAGELFF; CDR3 DNA: TGTGCCAGCAGCGTTAGCTTAGCGCGAGAGGCCGGGGAGCTGTTTTTT
clone size: few; CDR3 length: 15; J gene: TRBJ2-7; D gene: TRBD2; V gene: TRBV28; CDR3 protein: CASSLKLAGTYEQYF; CDR3 DNA: TGTGCCAGCAGTTTAAAACTAGCGGGAACCTACGAGCAGTACTTC
clone size: many; CDR3 length: 15; J gene: TRBJ2-2; D gene: NA; V gene: TRBV20-1; CDR3 protein: CSARRGRANTGELFF; CDR3 DNA: TGCAGTGCCAGGCGAGGCAGGGCGAACACCGGGGAGCTGTTTTTT
clone size: NA; CDR3 length: 14; J gene: TRBJ1-4; D gene: NA; V gene: TRBV2; CDR3 protein: CASSPQGFNEKLFF; CDR3 DNA: TGTGCCAGCAGCCCCCAGGGGTTTAATGAAAAACTGTTTTTT
clone size: NA; CDR3 length: 17; J gene: TRBJ2-1; D gene: NA; V gene: TRBV12-3/TRBV12-4; CDR3 protein: CASSLRALRGPHNEQFF; CDR3 DNA: TGTGCCAGCAGTTTAAGGGCTTTGCGGGGCCCCCACAATGAGCAGTTCTTC